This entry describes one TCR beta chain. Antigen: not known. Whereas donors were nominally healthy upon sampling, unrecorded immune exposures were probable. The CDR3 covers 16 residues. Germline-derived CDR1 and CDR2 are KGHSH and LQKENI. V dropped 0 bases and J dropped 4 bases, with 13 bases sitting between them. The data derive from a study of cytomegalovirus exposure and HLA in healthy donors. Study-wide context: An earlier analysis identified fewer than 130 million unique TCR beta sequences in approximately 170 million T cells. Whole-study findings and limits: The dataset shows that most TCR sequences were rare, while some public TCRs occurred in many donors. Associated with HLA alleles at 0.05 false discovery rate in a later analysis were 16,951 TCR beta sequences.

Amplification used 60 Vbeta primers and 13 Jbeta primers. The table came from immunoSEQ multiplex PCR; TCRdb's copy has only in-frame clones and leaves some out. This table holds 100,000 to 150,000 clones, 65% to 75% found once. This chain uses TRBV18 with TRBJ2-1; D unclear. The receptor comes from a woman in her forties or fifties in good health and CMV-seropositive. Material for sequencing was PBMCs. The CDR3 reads CASSPPSKQFYNEQFF. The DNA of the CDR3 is TGTGCCAGCTCACCACCCTCGAAACAGTTTTACAATGAGCAGTTCTTC.